These T cell receptor beta chains were read from a single sample in a study of pediatric ulcerative colitis. Assay: immunoSEQ multiplex PCR; the TCRdb copy retains only in-frame clones and omits some. The table lists fewer than 12,000 clones, 65% to 90% of them singletons. Specimen: gut tissue. These receptors were obtained from a girl aged 10 to 17 who was a control in a study of pediatric ulcerative colitis. Both conserved end residues are part of each CDR3. The D gene is left open where the match is weak. Clone size appears in some rows only: once, few, many, or a class for an expanded clone.

D	V	size	J	CDR3	DNA
NA	TRBV6-5	NA	TRBJ2-7	CASTLPGSMNEQYF	TGTGCCAGCACCCTTCCGGGTAGCATGAACGAGCAGTACTTC
NA	TRBV20-1	NA	TRBJ1-2	CSARDLNGYTF	TGCAGTGCTAGAGATCTTAATGGCTACACCTTC
NA	TRBV19	NA	TRBJ2-1	CASTNLGPTGEQFF	TGTGCCAGTACCAACCTAGGTCCGACAGGTGAGCAGTTCTTC
NA	TRBV5-6	few	TRBJ2-2	CASSLGLGANTGELFF	TGTGCCAGCAGCTTGGGGCTCGGGGCGAACACCGGGGAGCTGTTTTTT
NA	TRBV5-1	NA	TRBJ1-2	CASSLAGGSGYTF	TGCGCCAGCAGCTTGGCTGGGGGGTCTGGCTACACCTTC
TRBD2	TRBV28	NA	TRBJ2-1	CASMAGGGSYNEQFF	TGTGCCAGCATGGCGGGAGGGGGCTCCTACAATGAGCAGTTCTTC
NA	TRBV28	NA	TRBJ2-7	CASRALSGTGEQYF	TGTGCCAGCAGGGCCTTGTCCGGGACCGGCGAGCAGTACTTC
TRBD2	TRBV19	NA	TRBJ2-7	CASSITSGSNEQYF	TGTGCCAGTAGTATTACTAGCGGGAGCAACGAGCAGTACTTC
NA	TRBV30	NA	TRBJ2-7	CAWSVSREQYF	TGTGCCTGGAGTGTCTCCAGGGAGCAGTACTTC
NA	TRBV7-7	NA	TRBJ2-5	CASSLVGATGETQYF	TGTGCCAGCAGCTTAGTTGGGGCCACCGGGGAGACCCAGTACTTC
TRBD2	TRBV7-2	NA	TRBJ2-2	CASSFGGSEAGELFF	TGTGCCAGCAGCTTCGGCGGGAGCGAGGCCGGGGAGCTGTTTTTT
TRBD1	TRBV4-1	NA	TRBJ1-3	CASSPPREGASGNTIYF	TGCGCCAGCAGCCCCCCCCGGGAGGGGGCTTCTGGAAACACCATATATTTT
TRBD1	TRBV19	NA	TRBJ1-5	CASSTGTVNQPQHF	TGTGCCAGTAGTACCGGGACAGTAAATCAGCCCCAGCATTTT
TRBD1	TRBV5-1	NA	TRBJ2-5	CASSLAQTGSGETQYF	TGCGCCAGCAGCTTGGCCCAGACAGGGAGTGGAGAGACCCAGTACTTC
TRBD2	TRBV5-1	NA	TRBJ2-5	CASSLGTSGRASQETQYF	TGCGCCAGCAGCTTAGGGACTAGCGGGAGGGCCAGCCAAGAGACCCAGTACTTC
NA	TRBV19	NA	TRBJ2-6	CASRPRGSGANVLTF	TGTGCCAGTAGACCAAGGGGTTCTGGGGCCAACGTCCTGACTTTC
NA	TRBV5-1	NA	TRBJ2-7	CASSLGPLDEQYF	TGCGCCAGCAGCTTGGGACCTCTCGACGAGCAGTACTTC
NA	TRBV2	NA	TRBJ1-5	CASRGPGGGQPQHF	TGTGCCAGCAGAGGTCCGGGGGGCGGTCAGCCCCAGCATTTT
NA	TRBV28	NA	TRBJ2-7	CASKGHTYEQYF	TGTGCCAGCAAGGGACATACCTACGAGCAGTACTTC
NA	TRBV19	NA	TRBJ2-6	CASGMGPSGANVLTF	TGTGCCAGTGGGATGGGGCCTTCTGGGGCCAACGTCCTGACTTTC
NA	TRBV27	NA	TRBJ2-1	CASSPRVGSYNEQFF	TGTGCCAGCAGTCCAAGGGTTGGCTCCTACAATGAGCAGTTCTTC
NA	TRBV4-2	NA	TRBJ2-1	CASSQEGRRASYNEQFF	TGTGCCAGCAGCCAAGAAGGTAGGCGGGCCTCCTACAATGAGCAGTTCTTC
TRBD2	TRBV18	NA	TRBJ2-5	CASSLSGTRETQYF	TGTGCCAGCTCACTATCCGGGACTAGGGAGACCCAGTACTTC
NA	TRBV7-9	NA	TRBJ2-1	CASSFGVYNEQFF	TGTGCCAGCAGCTTTGGGGTTTACAATGAGCAGTTCTTC
TRBD1	TRBV28	NA	TRBJ2-5	CASSRGQGKVYETQYF	TGTGCCAGCAGCCGCGGACAGGGGAAGGTTTATGAGACCCAGTACTTC
NA	TRBV29-1	NA	TRBJ1-1	CSVDGGGTEAFF	TGCAGCGTTGACGGGGGAGGCACTGAAGCTTTCTTT